This T cell receptor (beta chain) comes out of a study of control samples from healthy donors and cancer patients. Germline assignment: CDR1 SNHLY and CDR2 FYNNEI. V lost 6 bases and J 0 bases, leaving 9 bases between the germline ends. The CDR3 contains 13 residues. Using immunoSEQ multiplex PCR, the repertoire was profiled, and TCRdb retains in-frame clones only, with some absent. The sample gives about 130,000 clones, about 95% of which show up once; 3.6% is in the top ten. This sequence originates from a man aged 25 to 40 in good health. The sample comprised blood. This chain joins TRBV2 and TRBJ2-7, with D perhaps matching TRBD1 (6 bases). The CDR3 DNA reads TGTGCCAGCAGGACAGGAAGCTCCTACGAGCAGTACTTC. Translation: CASRTGSSYEQYF.